The rows below give T cell receptor beta chains drawn from one sample of a study of siplizumab effects on memory and regulatory T cells. The data were produced by immunoSEQ multiplex PCR, yet TCRdb's version contains in-frame clones alone and is incomplete. The sample has 45,000 to 50,000 clones, roughly 87% seen once; the top ten hold around 0.3%. The specimen was naive CD8+ T cells sorted from blood. The receptor set was obtained from a human donor in good health. Both conserved end residues are part of each CDR3. The order of the fields is J gene, V gene, D gene, clone size, CDR3 DNA, CDR3 protein. D genes are given only for firm matches. Not every row has a clone size; where given, it reads once, few, many or a size class.

>TRBJ2-3|TRBV27|TRBD2|-
TGTGCCAGCACCCCTAGCGGGGGGCCGACAGATACGCAGTATTTT
CASTPSGGPTDTQYF
>TRBJ1-1|TRBV11-3|-|few
TGTGCCAGCAGCATATACAGGAACACTGAAGCTTTCTTT
CASSIYRNTEAFF
>TRBJ2-7|TRBV27|TRBD2|-
TGTGCCAGCAGTTCAAGACTAGCGGGAGGCCCCTACGAGCAGTACTTC
CASSSRLAGGPYEQYF
>TRBJ2-7|TRBV29-1|-|-
TGCAGCGTACTGACAGGATCCTACGAGCAGTACTTC
CSVLTGSYEQYF
>TRBJ2-3|TRBV7-9|-|-
TGTGCCAGCAGCACCCTTCCCGGGACTCCGGCAGATACGCAGTATTTT
CASSTLPGTPADTQYF
>TRBJ2-7|TRBV7-8|TRBD2|-
TGTGCCAGCAGCTCGGGACTAGAATTCTACGAGCAGTACTTC
CASSSGLEFYEQYF
>TRBJ1-5|TRBV4-1|-|-
TGCGCCAGCAGCCAAGAGACTGCGGGGGTTCAGCCCCAGCATTTT
CASSQETAGVQPQHF
>TRBJ2-2|TRBV27|-|-
TGTGCCACGCGAGCGGAGGTAGCGAACACCGGGGAGCTGTTTTTT
CATRAEVANTGELFF
>TRBJ1-4|TRBV7-9|-|-
TGTGCCAGCAGCTTAGGTCATGATGAAAAACTGTTTTTT
CASSLGHDEKLFF
>TRBJ2-3|TRBV2|-|-
TGTGCCAGCAGGAGAGAGCCAGATACGCAGTATTTT
CASRREPDTQYF
>TRBJ2-1|TRBV27|-|once
TGTGCCAGCAGTTTATCGACACTGGAGGGCGATGAGCAGTTCTTC
CASSLSTLEGDEQFF
>TRBJ2-5|TRBV7-7|-|-
TGTGCTAGCAGCTTAGCGTACGGGGGATTGGTGGAGGAGACCCAGTACTTC
CASSLAYGGLVEETQYF
>TRBJ1-1|TRBV7-9|TRBD1|-
TGTGCCAGCAGCCCTCCGGACAGGGCAATATTCACTGAAGCTTTCTTT
CASSPPDRAIFTEAFF
>TRBJ2-2|TRBV5-1|-|-
TGCGCCAGCAGCCCTGGACGGAACACCGGGGAGCTGTTTTTT
CASSPGRNTGELFF
>TRBJ2-1|TRBV5-1|-|few
TGCGCCAGCAGCTTGGACAGCTACAATGAGCAGTTCTTC
CASSLDSYNEQFF
>TRBJ2-7|TRBV29-1|TRBD1|-
TGCAGCGCTACCCCAGGGGGTCCCTACGAGCAGTACTTC
CSATPGGPYEQYF
>TRBJ1-2|TRBV9|TRBD1|-
TGTGCCAGCAGCCCATCCCCAGGGGGCATCGGCTATGGCTACACCTTC
CASSPSPGGIGYGYTF
>TRBJ2-3|TRBV6-4|-|-
TGTGCCAGCAGTGACTATGGACGGGCCACAGATACGCAGTATTTT
CASSDYGRATDTQYF
>TRBJ1-1|TRBV30|-|few
TGTGCCTGGAGTCTAACAGGGAGGCGCACTGAAGCTTTCTTT
CAWSLTGRRTEAFF
>TRBJ1-1|TRBV5-4|-|-
TGTGCCAGCAGCTCAACAGCCTCCACTGAAGCTTTCTTT
CASSSTASTEAFF
>TRBJ1-2|TRBV28|-|few
TGTGCCAGCTCTCCCGCCGGACTGTATGGCTACACCTTC
CASSPAGLYGYTF
>TRBJ2-2|TRBV11-2|-|once
TGTGCCAGCAGCTTAGACCCCGAAAGGCTAACGAACACCGGGGAGCTGTTTTTT
CASSLDPERLTNTGELFF
>TRBJ2-7|TRBV11-2|TRBD1|-
TGTGCCAGCAGCTTAAAGACAGGGGGCTCCTACGAGCAGTACTTC
CASSLKTGGSYEQYF
>TRBJ2-7|TRBV7-6|-|-
TGTGCCAGCAGCCGGGACGAGACCTACGAGCAGTACTTC
CASSRDETYEQYF